Each of the 26 T cell receptor beta chains below was sequenced from the same sample in a study of blood T cell repertoires in COVID-19. TCRdb's copy holds only in-frame clones and misses some; the assay was immunoSEQ multiplex PCR. The table has about 78,000 clones, 65% to 85% seen once. Sequenced: peripheral blood. The receptors here all came from a man aged 55 to 70 with active or convalescent COVID-19.

The chain recombines TRBV24-1 with TRBJ2-5; D uncertain. The CDR3 consists of 13 residues. Trimming pared 3 bases from V and 6 bases from J, leaving 10 bases between. CDR1 is KGHDR, CDR2 SFDVKD, per germline. CDR3 amino acids: CATSDRLMKTQYF. The CDR3 coding sequence is TGTGCCACCAGTGATCGGTTGATGAAGACCCAGTACTTC.

This clone was counted between two and nine times. The chain links TRBV7-2 to TRBJ1-6; 9 nucleotides align to TRBD1. V was pared by 1 base and J by 10 bases, with 5 bases of the junction left unmatched. Per the germline V gene, CDR1 is SGHTA and CDR2 is FQGNSA. CDR3 size: 15 residues. This CDR3 is CASSLGGQGWSPLHF. The CDR3 coding sequence is TGTGCCAGCAGCTTAGGGGGACAGGGCTGGTCACCCCTCCACTTT.

The J gene is TRBJ1-5, the V gene TRBV4-3, with D possibly TRBD1 on 5 matching bases. The CDR3 is 16 residues long. The ends were cut back, 0 bases at V and 2 bases at J, with 11 bases in the middle. Germline assignment: CDR1 LGHNA and CDR2 YSLEER. The CDR3 sequence: CASSQDSMTGNQPQHF. In nucleotides, the CDR3 is TGCGCCAGCAGCCAAGATTCTATGACAGGCAATCAGCCCCAGCATTTT.

The chain uses TRBV27 and TRBJ1-2; TRBD1 agrees at 9 bases. The germline V gene has CDR1 MNHEY and CDR2 SMNVEV (reference sequence). With V trimmed by 3 bases and J by 4 bases, 0 bases remained unmatched. CDR3 length equals 13 residues. CDR3 bases: TGTGCCAGCAGTTTGACAGGGGGCTATGGCTACACCTTC. This codes for CASSLTGGYGYTF.

The chain has TRBV11-3 and TRBJ2-6; TRBD1 aligns across 8 bases. The CDR3 is 16 residues long. CDR1 is SGHNT and CDR2 is YENEEA in the germline V gene. Unmatched junction bases numbered 5, after V lost 5 bases and J lost 2 bases. The CDR3 loop reads CASSPWTGPGANVLTF. The CDR3 DNA reads as TGTGCCAGCAGCCCGTGGACAGGGCCTGGGGCCAACGTCCTGACTTTC. Full variable domain (rest looked up from reference TRBV11-3 and TRBJ2-6): EAGVVQSPRYKIIEKKQPVAFWCNPISGHNTLYWYLQNLGQGPELLIRYENEEAVDDSQLPKDRFSAERLKGVDSTLKIQPAELGDSAVYLCASSPWTGPGANVLTFGAGSRLTVL.

The rearrangement uses TRBV5-4 and TRBJ2-2; 7 nucleotides match TRBD1. CDR1 is SGHNT, CDR2 YYREEE, per germline (reference sequence). The CDR3 consists of 16 residues. V shed 4 bases and J 4 bases; nucleotides not matched to a gene: 10. The CDR3 nucleotides are TGTGCCAGCAGCCCCCCAGGACAGGCTCTCACCGGGGAGCTGTTTTTT. Protein: CASSPPGQALTGELFF.

J is TRBJ2-1 and V is TRBV21-1; the table's D call, TRBD1, has no DNA check behind it. TRBV21-1 is shown as a pseudogene. The CDR3 sequence is 16 residues long. The CDR3 reads CASSKTDRDTYNEQFF. CDR3 DNA sequence: TGTGCCAGCAGCAAGACGGACAGGGATACCTACAATGAGCAGTTCTTC.

The gene calls are TRBV28 and TRBJ2-1; no reliable D call. This CDR3 is 16 amino acids long. The germline V gene encodes CDR1 MDHEN and CDR2 SYDVKM. Deletions cut 6 bases from V and 0 bases from J, with 15 bases between. CDR3: CASSLGFVASYNEQFF. The CDR3 nucleotides read TGTGCCAGCAGCCTCGGGTTTGTTGCCTCCTACAATGAGCAGTTCTTC. Looking up the rest from reference TRBV28 and TRBJ2-1 gives the full variable domain: DVKVTQSSRYLVKRTGEKVFLECVQDMDHENMFWYRQDPGLGLRLIYFSYDVKMKEKGDIPEGYSVSREKKERFSLILESASTNQTSMYLCASSLGFVASYNEQFFGPGTRLTVL.

The chain employs TRBV7-2 and TRBJ2-1, with D perhaps TRBD2 (7 bases). Germline V gene sequence: CDR1 SGHTA, CDR2 FQGNSA. The CDR3 spans 17 residues. Trimming stripped 5 bases from V and 1 base from J, with 18 bases between. In nucleotides, the CDR3 is TGTGCCAGCAGCCTCGCCTCCGAGGGGGGGTCCTACAATGAGCAGTTCTTC. It codes for CASSLASEGGSYNEQFF.

The rearrangement uses TRBV6-5 and TRBJ2-7; 12 bases agree with TRBD2. The CDR3 has 16 residues. V shed 0 bases and J 6 bases; nucleotides not matched to a gene: 6. Germline CDR1 reads MNHEY; CDR2 reads SVGAGI. The CDR3 loop reads CASSYSELAGGGEQYF. CDR3 DNA: TGTGCCAGCAGTTACTCCGAACTAGCGGGGGGTGGCGAGCAGTACTTC.

This chain connects TRBV6-2 or TRBV6-3 to TRBJ1-1; 8 nucleotides agree with TRBD1. The CDR3 length is 16 residues. V trimming: 0 bases; J trimming: 0 bases; junction bases outside the gene matches: 3. Germline V CDR1 and CDR2: MNHEY, SVGEGT. The CDR3 DNA is TGTGCCAGCAGTTACTCGCGGACAGGGTTGAACACTGAAGCTTTCTTT. Its protein is CASSYSRTGLNTEAFF.

The chain recombines TRBV12-3 or TRBV12-4 with TRBJ2-1; 8 positions match TRBD1. The CDR3 totals 13 residues. Trimming cost V 7 bases and J 8 bases; bases outside gene matches: 7. CDR3 nucleotide sequence: TGTGCCAGCACCAGGACAGGGCAGGATGAGCAGTTCTTC. It is translated as CASTRTGQDEQFF.

This clone was seen a few times. The V and J genes are TRBV5-4 and TRBJ1-1; tentatively, D is TRBD1 (6 bases). The V gene lost 5 bases and the J gene lost 1 base, with 15 bases spanning the gap. This CDR3 region has 15 residues. Germline assignment: CDR1 SGHNT and CDR2 YYREEE (reference sequence). CDR3 DNA sequence: TGTGCCAGCAGTTTTCCTACAGGGCCGAACACTGAAGCTTTCTTT. As protein: CASSFPTGPNTEAFF.

This chain joins TRBV7-2 and TRBJ1-1; D remains unclear. Germline lookup yields CDR1 SGHTA and CDR2 FQGNSA. The CDR3 loop spans 15 amino acids. Trimming shortened V by 5 bases and J by 1 base, and 14 bases separated the two germline ends. CDR3 sequence: CASSPRRSRNTEAFF. The CDR3 nucleotides are TGTGCCAGCAGCCCTCGTAGGAGCCGGAACACTGAAGCTTTCTTT.

The rearrangement joins TRBV9 to TRBJ2-3; TRBD1 agrees at 7 bases. CDR3 length: 15 residues. The germline V gene has CDR1 SGDLS and CDR2 YYNGEE. The J segment lost 1 base and the V segment lost 0 bases, leaving 2 bases of the junction unmatched. The CDR3 loop is CASSVEGAGTDTQYF. For the CDR3, the DNA is TGTGCCAGCAGCGTAGAGGGGGCGGGCACAGATACGCAGTATTTT.

V gene TRBV7-9 combines with J gene TRBJ1-2, with a tentative D call TRBD1 (5 bases). V dropped 1 base and J dropped 2 bases, with 5 bases sitting between them. The germline V gene encodes CDR1 SEHNR and CDR2 FQNEAQ (reference sequence). CDR3 length: 13 amino acids. CDR3 DNA: TGTGCCAGCAGCTTAGGACAGAACTATGGCTACACCTTC. Encoded protein: CASSLGQNYGYTF.

The genes are TRBV4-2 and TRBJ2-7; a possible D gene is TRBD2 (5 bases). The CDR3 runs 16 residues. CDR1 is LGHNA and CDR2 is YNFKEQ in the germline V gene. V lost 4 bases to trimming and J lost 5 bases, with 21 bases between them. The CDR3 DNA sequence: TGTGCCAGCAGCCCTACGGAGGACTCGGGCCCCCACGAGCAGTACTTC. As protein: CASSPTEDSGPHEQYF.

V usage is TRBV6-5 and J usage is TRBJ2-1; D is perhaps TRBD1 (5 bases). The germline gives CDR1 MNHEY, CDR2 SVGAGI. V was clipped by 0 bases and J by 5 bases, with 8 bases between them. The CDR3 consists of 14 residues. The CDR3 DNA reads as TGTGCCAGCAGTTACTCAGCAGGGCACAATGAGCAGTTCTTC. This gives the protein CASSYSAGHNEQFF.

V is TRBV18 and J is TRBJ1-1; 7 bases fit TRBD1. The CDR3 consists of 14 residues. Germline-derived CDR1 and CDR2 are KGHSH and LQKENI. J was trimmed by 7 bases and V by 1 base; bases with no gene match: 6. CDR3 DNA sequence: TGTGCCAGCTCACCACAGGGTCAGGGGGGTGAAGCTTTCTTT. This gives the protein CASSPQGQGGEAFF.

The V call is TRBV30, the J call TRBJ1-2; possible D gene TRBD1, 5 bases. Germline assignment: CDR1 GTSNPN and CDR2 SVGIG (reference sequence). V shed 1 base and J shed 1 base, with 10 bases lying between them. The CDR3 sequence is 14 residues long. CDR3 DNA sequence: TGTGCCTGGAGTGCAACAGGCCTTAACTATGGCTACACCTTC. Translating gives CAWSATGLNYGYTF. The complete variable domain, with remaining parts taken from reference TRBV30 and TRBJ1-2, reads SQTIHQWPATLVQPVGSPLSLECTVEGTSNPNLYWYRQAAGRGLQLLFYSVGIGQISSEVPQNLSASRPQDRQFILSSKKLLLSDSGFYLCAWSATGLNYGYTFGSGTRLTVV.

CDR3 sequence reads: CASKKTTGDSPLHF. CDR3 sequence (DNA): TGTGCCAGCAAGAAAACGACAGGGGACTCACCCCTCCACTTT. V and J are TRBV4-2 and TRBJ1-6; 8 nucleotides match TRBD1. In germline, CDR1 is LGHNA, CDR2 YNFKEQ. This CDR3 is built from 14 residues. Losses at the gene ends were 7 bases for V and 10 bases for J; bases not matched to a gene: 9.

This clone has only a few counts. The chain has TRBV6-2 or TRBV6-3 and TRBJ1-2; D possibly corresponds to TRBD1 (5 bases). The V and J ends lost 2 bases and 5 bases respectively, with 18 bases between them. This CDR3 has 16 amino acids. Per germline, CDR1 MNHEY and CDR2 SVGEGT. The CDR3 reads CASSYRTLGGLYGYTF. Written as DNA, the CDR3 is TGTGCCAGCAGTTACCGAACCCTGGGGGGACTATATGGCTACACCTTC.

The chain combines TRBV18 with TRBJ2-5; 9 bases map to TRBD1. CDR1 KGHSH and CDR2 LQKENI come from the germline V gene. The CDR3 is 14 amino acids. After removal of 3 bases from V and 5 bases from J, the junction contained 4 bases not matched to a gene. CDR3 nucleotide sequence: TGTGCCAGCTCACCCTCCGGACAGGGGGAGACCCAGTACTTC. The encoded protein is CASSPSGQGETQYF.

The rearrangement links TRBV19 to TRBJ1-2; unclear D gene. The CDR3 totals 15 residues. The V end lost 5 bases, the J end lost 0 bases, and 13 bases lay between the germline ends. Germline values: CDR1 LNHDA, CDR2 SQIVND (reference sequence). The CDR3 loop is CASSFTTGTNYGYTF. CDR3 bases: TGTGCCAGTAGTTTCACAACCGGGACTAACTATGGCTACACCTTC.

V and J are TRBV7-3 and TRBJ1-2, with D unclear. The ends were cut back, 5 bases at V and 8 bases at J, with 21 bases in the middle. The CDR3 is 15 residues long. Germline V gives CDR1 SGHTA, CDR2 FQGTGA. The CDR3 DNA sequence: TGTGCCAGCAGCCCGAACCCGGGAGCCCTTGGGGGCTACACCTTC. Translation gives CASSPNPGALGGYTF.

This chain joins TRBV5-4 and TRBJ2-5; 8 positions agree with TRBD2. The germline CDR1 and CDR2 sequences are SGHNT and YYREEE (reference sequence). The ends lost 0 bases at V and 1 base at J; junction bases unmatched: 8. This CDR3 is built from 17 residues. The CDR3 loop is CASSLVKGGGTQETQYF. In DNA, the CDR3 is TGTGCCAGCAGCTTGGTAAAGGGCGGGGGGACCCAAGAGACCCAGTACTTC.